This TCR beta chain was documented in a study of blood T cell repertoires in COVID-19. This CDR3 is 17 amino acids long. Germline-derived CDR1 and CDR2 are LGHNT and FRNRAP. The V gene end was trimmed by 2 bases and the J gene end by 1 base; junction bases not matched to a gene: 6. Clones were read by immunoSEQ multiplex PCR, and TCRdb kept only the in-frame ones, dropping some. This table has a few hundred thousand clones, 85% appearing once. In its sample, this clone was seen a few times. Sequencing was carried out using peripheral blood. V gene TRBV12-5 combines with J gene TRBJ2-2; 8 bases map to TRBD1. The TCR originated in a young woman with acute or convalescent COVID-19. The CDR3 loop is CASGLSSGTGNTGELFF. The CDR3 coding sequence is TGTGCTAGTGGTTTGAGTTCCGGGACAGGGAACACCGGGGAGCTGTTTTTT.